This is a list of T cell receptor beta chains from one sample in a study of blood T cells in healthy people across ages. TCRdb passed the 5' RACE reads through MiXCR, listing each CDR3 protein once. In the table there are 800,000 to 1,000,000 distinct CDR3 sequences, roughly 52% of which are singletons. Sequencing used blood. Receptors were obtained from a man aged 25 to 40 in good health. Both conserved end residues are trimmed from each CDR3. D genes are given only for firm matches.

TRBD1 | TRBJ2-7 | TRBV7-2 | ASSRFGTEPYEQY
. | TRBJ1-4 | TRBV2 | ASGQEAEKLF
TRBD2 | TRBJ2-1 | TRBV7-2 | ASSLAATSAYNEQF
. | TRBJ2-1 | TRBV9 | ASSVGQDNEQF
. | . | TRBV14 | ASSGGHSYEQY
TRBD1 | TRBJ1-6 | TRBV27 | ASKPGTGNSPLH
TRBD2 | TRBJ2-2 | TRBV15 | ATAEGGADTGELF
. | TRBJ1-4 | TRBV4-2 | ASSQAMSTSGKLF
TRBD1 | TRBJ1-1 | TRBV29-1 | RGDRDTEAF
TRBD2 | TRBJ2-1 | TRBV20-1 | SARHKRGASSYNEQF
TRBD2 | TRBJ2-3 | TRBV2 | ASSVGRRGATDTQY
. | TRBJ2-3 | TRBV5-1 | ASSSQTTDTQY
. | TRBJ1-5 | TRBV7-9 | ASSSVPMRGGFNQPQH
. | TRBJ1-1 | TRBV6-2/TRBV6-3 | ASSYGGLAF
TRBD2 | TRBJ2-7 | TRBV12-3/TRBV12-4 | ASRSGLAGYEQY
. | TRBJ2-7 | TRBV20-1 | SAQSGTSSYEQY
. | TRBJ1-1 | TRBV6-5 | ASSSGKWVLNTEAF
. | TRBJ1-5 | TRBV6-5 | ASREVQNSNQPQH
. | TRBJ1-4 | TRBV6-2/TRBV6-3 | ASSDPYSATNEKLF
. | TRBJ1-6 | TRBV10-3 | AIGGDPFSYNSPLH
. | TRBJ2-7 | TRBV7-9 | ASSLTLGTGPYEQY
TRBD1 | TRBJ1-2 | TRBV6-1 | ASIEYLTGGGYT
. | TRBJ2-6 | TRBV27 | ASSPFSFVGVTSGANVLT
. | TRBJ2-1 | TRBV9 | ASSVEAGANNEQF
. | TRBJ2-6 | TRBV13 | ASTGVGSGANVLT
. | TRBJ2-7 | TRBV20-1 | SARERVGDEQY
TRBD2 | TRBJ2-7 | TRBV4-3 | ASSQDTSGGISYEQY
. | TRBJ2-3 | TRBV12-3/TRBV12-4 | AITIRTDTQY
TRBD2 | TRBJ2-3 | TRBV4-1 | ASSQGDRRTSGAGTDTQY
. | TRBJ2-1 | TRBV6-2/TRBV6-3 | ASTSTVPNEQF
. | TRBJ2-3 | TRBV20-1 | SARQQPSTDTQY